Shown below are 6 T cell receptor beta chains from a single sample sequenced in a study of cytomegalovirus exposure and HLA in healthy donors. Amplification used 60 Vbeta primers and 13 Jbeta primers. Using immunoSEQ multiplex PCR, the repertoire was profiled, and TCRdb retains in-frame clones only, with some absent. Among some 150,000 clones listed, roughly 82% were seen once. Sequenced material: PBMCs. The receptors originated from a man aged 18 to 35 in good health and CMV-seropositive.

The V call is TRBV28, the J call TRBJ2-7; 8 bases line up with TRBD1. Germline assignment: CDR1 MDHEN and CDR2 SYDVKM. Losses at the gene ends were 5 bases for V and 2 bases for J; bases not matched to a gene: 5. There are 14 residues in the CDR3. In DNA form, the CDR3 reads TGTGCCAGCAGTGCCGCGGGACAGGCCTACGAGCAGTACTTC. Protein: CASSAAGQAYEQYF.

This chain uses TRBV9 with TRBJ2-3, with a weak D call TRBD1 (5 bases). The CDR3 contains 14 residues. V lost 0 bases to trimming and J lost 2 bases, with 7 bases between them. The germline CDR1 and CDR2 sequences are SGDLS and YYNGEE. CDR3 in DNA: TGTGCCAGCAGCGTAGACAGGATCACAGATACGCAGTATTTT. This gives the protein CASSVDRITDTQYF.

The chain is built from TRBV19 and TRBJ2-2, with D maybe TRBD1 (5 bases). V shed 5 bases and J shed 4 bases, with 11 bases lying between them. The CDR3 is 14 amino acids. Germline CDR1 reads LNHDA; CDR2 reads SQIVND (reference sequence). In DNA form, the CDR3 reads TGTGCCAGTAGTGACAGTTTCGGCACCGGGGAGCTGTTTTTT. It specifies CASSDSFGTGELFF.

In regard to this clone: The junction shows a germline mismatch at one end, possibly a read error. In nucleotides, the CDR3 is TGTGCAAGCAGGGTAGCGGGCAATCAGCCCCAGCATTTT. Protein: CASRVAGNQPQHF. V is TRBV6-5 and J is TRBJ1-5, with TRBD1 as a possible D gene (5 bases). The CDR3 extends over 13 amino acids. Germline CDR1 reads MNHEY; CDR2 reads SVGAGI.

CDR3 loop: CASSFLAGQETQYF. As DNA, the CDR3 is TGTGCCAGCAGCTTCCTAGCGGGGCAAGAGACCCAGTACTTC. The chain recombines TRBV7-9 with TRBJ2-5; TRBD2 aligns across 9 bases. The CDR3 totals 14 residues. The V and J ends lost 3 bases and 2 bases, in that order; junction bases with no gene match: 1. Germline-derived CDR1 and CDR2 are SEHNR and FQNEAQ (reference sequence).

The chain is built from TRBV28 and TRBJ2-7; tentatively, D is TRBD2 (5 bases). Germline V gives CDR1 MDHEN, CDR2 SYDVKM. Trimming cost V 3 bases and J 2 bases, with 17 bases left between them. The CDR3 spans 16 residues. The DNA for the CDR3 is TGTGCCAGCAGTTTGGACTCTATTGGATTTACCTACGAGCAGTACTTC. Translated, it gives CASSLDSIGFTYEQYF. Supplemented by reference TRBV28 and TRBJ2-7, the full variable domain reads DVKVTQSSRYLVKRTGEKVFLECVQDMDHENMFWYRQDPGLGLRLIYFSYDVKMKEKGDIPEGYSVSREKKERFSLILESASTNQTSMYLCASSLDSIGFTYEQYFGPGTRLTVT.